This is a list of T cell receptor beta chains from one sample in a study of blood T cell repertoires in COVID-19. This table comes from immunoSEQ multiplex PCR, and its TCRdb copy is limited to in-frame clones, with some not included. Of about 170,000 clones in the sample, approximately 90% were seen once. The sequenced sample was peripheral blood. The receptors come from a woman over 75 in a cohort sampled during active or convalescent COVID-19. CDR3s leave out the opening cysteine and the closing phenylalanine or tryptophan. The listing skips clone size in some rows; elsewhere it reads once, few, many or a size class.

>-|TRBJ1-3|TRBV30
AWSVRQGLYSGNTIY
>-|TRBJ1-1|TRBV27
ASSFRRGSGTEAF
>-|TRBJ1-4|TRBV11-2
ASSFPWSRREKLF
>few|TRBJ2-3|TRBV10-1
ASSLSGSGTDTQY
>-|TRBJ1-6|TRBV4-2
ASSQDPGDSPLH
>few|TRBJ1-5|TRBV28
ASGANSNQPQH
>-|TRBJ2-5|TRBV11-3
ASSSSGATETQY
>-|TRBJ1-5|TRBV6-2/TRBV6-3
ASSFTGGVEPQH
>-|TRBJ1-2|TRBV19
ASRDLRRGMSYGYT
>-|TRBJ2-2|TRBV6-4
ACLSGSRPPANTGELF
>-|TRBJ1-4|TRBV6-6
ASSYRQGTNEKLF
>-|TRBJ1-2|TRBV7-8
ASSSQGGNRGSWGYT
>few|TRBJ1-1|TRBV20-1
SANRGAF
>-|TRBJ2-1|TRBV24-1
ATSTLAGVYNEQF
>-|TRBJ1-5|TRBV7-9
ASSIQGEQPQH
>-|TRBJ2-5|TRBV7-2
ASSLRRGRETQY
>-|TRBJ2-1|TRBV29-1
SVEGGGTYNEQF
>-|TRBJ2-1|TRBV20-1
SASQVAGLAAYNEQF
>-|TRBJ1-2|TRBV6-5
ASRGRTNYGYT
>-|TRBJ1-1|TRBV30
AWIPRLIAGTEAF
>-|TRBJ2-7|TRBV28
ASRHRTNYEQY
>-|TRBJ2-1|TRBV11-2
ASSLVTGAARRQF
>-|TRBJ1-5|TRBV30
ATDRGSNQPQH
>-|TRBJ1-1|TRBV27
ASSLAGWGVGTEAF
>-|TRBJ2-1|TRBV5-4
ASSLAAGVHEQF
>-|TRBJ1-2|TRBV5-5
ASSLGVRGLDYGYT
>-|TRBJ2-1|TRBV28
ASSKSGGSYYWEQF
>-|TRBJ2-7|TRBV5-8
ASSSESSGSYEQY
>-|TRBJ1-1|TRBV5-1
ASSSGGANTEAF
>-|TRBJ2-2|TRBV25-1
ASSPGQAHTGELF
>-|TRBJ2-7|TRBV28
ASSDRVIPYEQY
>-|TRBJ2-1|TRBV19
ASSLTGTSGNNEQF
>once|TRBJ1-1|TRBV20-1
SASPHRHTEAF
>few|TRBJ1-5|TRBV7-9
ASGAGGNQPQH
>-|TRBJ1-1|TRBV5-1
ASSLVGSPGTEAF
>-|TRBJ1-1|TRBV2
ASSEAGDTEAF
>-|TRBJ2-1|TRBV29-1
SVEMTSAGEQF